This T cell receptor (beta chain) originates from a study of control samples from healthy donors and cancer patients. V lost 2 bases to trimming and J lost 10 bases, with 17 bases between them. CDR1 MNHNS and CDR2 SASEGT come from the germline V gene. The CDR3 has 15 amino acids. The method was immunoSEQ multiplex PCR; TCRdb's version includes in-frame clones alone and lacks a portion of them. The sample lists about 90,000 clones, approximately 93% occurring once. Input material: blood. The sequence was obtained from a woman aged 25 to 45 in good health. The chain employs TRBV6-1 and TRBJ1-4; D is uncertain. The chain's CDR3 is CASSESVIGLGKLFF. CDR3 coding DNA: TGTGCCAGCAGTGAAAGCGTTATAGGGTTGGGAAAACTGTTTTTT.